One T cell receptor beta chain is described in this entry. Its antigen is still unknown. In germline, CDR1 is SGHTA, CDR2 FQGNSA. The length of the CDR3 is 14 residues. V shed 4 bases and J 4 bases; nucleotides not matched to a gene: 6. TCRdb's table, derived via immunoSEQ multiplex PCR, lists solely in-frame clones and lacks some. The sample yields some 120,000 clones, 90% to 95% seen once. This sample was taken from a study of graft-versus-host responses after intestinal transplantation. This sequence joins TRBV7-2 and TRBJ2-7, with 8 nucleotides matching TRBD2. The clonotype comes from a human donor who was the organ donor for an intestinal transplant. This specimen was unstimulated CD8+ T cells sorted from spleen or lymph node cells, taken before transplant. The chain's CDR3 is CASSSGLVRYEQYF. CDR3 in DNA: TGTGCCAGCAGCTCGGGACTAGTTAGGTACGAGCAGTACTTC. Supplemented by reference TRBV7-2 and TRBJ2-7, the full variable domain reads GAGVSQSPSNKVTEKGKDVELRCDPISGHTALYWYRQSLGQGLEFLIYFQGNSAPDKSGLPSDRFSAERTGGSVSTLTIQRTQQEDSAVYLCASSSGLVRYEQYFGPGTRLTVT.